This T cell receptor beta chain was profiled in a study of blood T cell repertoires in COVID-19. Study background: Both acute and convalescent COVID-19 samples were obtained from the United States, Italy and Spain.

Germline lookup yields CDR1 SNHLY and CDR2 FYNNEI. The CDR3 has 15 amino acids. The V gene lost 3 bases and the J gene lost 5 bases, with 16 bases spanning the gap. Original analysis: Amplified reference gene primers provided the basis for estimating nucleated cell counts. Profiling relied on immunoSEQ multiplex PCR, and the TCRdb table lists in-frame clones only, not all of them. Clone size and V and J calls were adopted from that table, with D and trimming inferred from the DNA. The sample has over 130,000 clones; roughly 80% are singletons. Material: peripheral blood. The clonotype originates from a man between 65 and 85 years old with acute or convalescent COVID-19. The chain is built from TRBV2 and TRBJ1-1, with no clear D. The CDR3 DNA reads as TGTGCCAGCAGTGAGTTGGGCAGCCTTGGGACTGAAGCTTTCTTT. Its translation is CASSELGSLGTEAFF.